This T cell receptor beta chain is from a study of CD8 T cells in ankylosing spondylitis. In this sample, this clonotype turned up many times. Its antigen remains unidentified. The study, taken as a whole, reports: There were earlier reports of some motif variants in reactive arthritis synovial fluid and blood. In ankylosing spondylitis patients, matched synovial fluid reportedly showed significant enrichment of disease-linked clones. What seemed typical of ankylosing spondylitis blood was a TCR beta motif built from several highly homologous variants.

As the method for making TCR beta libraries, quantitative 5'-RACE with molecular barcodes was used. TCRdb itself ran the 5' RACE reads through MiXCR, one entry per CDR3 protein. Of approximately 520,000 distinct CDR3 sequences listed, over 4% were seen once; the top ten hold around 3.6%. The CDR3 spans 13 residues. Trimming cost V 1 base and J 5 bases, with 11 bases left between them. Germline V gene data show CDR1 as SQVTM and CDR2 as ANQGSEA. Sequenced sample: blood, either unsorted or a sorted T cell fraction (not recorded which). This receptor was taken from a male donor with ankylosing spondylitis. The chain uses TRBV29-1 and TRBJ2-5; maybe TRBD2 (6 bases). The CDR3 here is CSVEAGVLETQYF. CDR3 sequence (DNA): TGCAGCGTTGAAGCGGGAGTCCTTGAGACCCAGTACTTC.